A selection of T cell receptor beta chains follows, all from one sample in a study of neurological immune-mediated disorders. TCRdb redid the calling of the 5' RACE reads with MiXCR, one entry per CDR3 protein. The sample shows 31,000 or so distinct CDR3 sequences, about an eighth of them seen only once. The sequencing input was CD4+ T cells from blood. Source of these receptors: a female donor with HTLV-1-associated myelopathy (HAM/TSP). CDR3s include the opening cysteine and the closing phenylalanine or tryptophan. A D gene is named only where the DNA matches it firmly. The listing skips clone size in some rows; elsewhere it reads once, few, many or a size class.

j_call clone_size d_call v_call cdr3_aa cdr3_nt
TRBJ2-4 many TRBD2 TRBV6-1 CATRGASGVNIQYF TGTGCCACTCGAGGGGCTAGCGGGGTGAACATTCAGTACTTC
TRBJ2-7 many - TRBV7-2 CASSWGGTGRVSEQYF TGTGCCAGCAGCTGGGGGGGAACAGGGAGAGTTAGCGAGCAGTACTTC
TRBJ2-1 many - TRBV5-1 CASSLGILGHEQFF TGCGCCAGCAGCTTAGGGATCTTGGGACATGAGCAGTTCTTC
TRBJ2-1 many TRBD2 TRBV7-3 CASSLRRGSGRGSYNEQFF TGTGCCAGCAGCTTACGTCGGGGTAGCGGGAGGGGGTCCTACAATGAGCAGTTCTTC
TRBJ2-3 many - TRBV7-2 CASSLDGGLVDTQYF TGTGCCAGCAGCTTAGATGGGGGGCTGGTAGATACGCAGTATTTT
TRBJ1-4 many - TRBV14 CASSPKTAEWTNEKLFF TGTGCCAGCAGCCCAAAGACAGCAGAGTGGACTAATGAAAAACTGTTTTTT
TRBJ1-6 many - TRBV21-1 CASSRPGRGAYNSPLHF TGTGCCAGCAGTCGCCCTGGTCGGGGTGCCTATAATTCACCCCTCCACTTT
TRBJ2-2 - - TRBV12-3/TRBV12-4 CTSSLRDSGTGELFF TGTACCAGCAGTTTAAGGGACTCTGGGACCGGGGAGCTGTTTTTT
TRBJ2-3 many - TRBV12-3/TRBV12-4 CASSFDRVTDTQYF TGTGCCAGCAGTTTCGATAGGGTGACAGATACGCAGTATTTT
TRBJ2-1 many TRBD2 TRBV20-1 CSARGGLAGDYNEQFF TGCAGTGCTAGAGGGGGTCTAGCGGGGGACTACAATGAGCAGTTCTTC
TRBJ2-7 many - TRBV25-1 CASSARASYEQYF TGTGCCAGCAGTGCCAGGGCCTCCTACGAGCAGTACTTC
TRBJ2-3 many TRBD2 TRBV25-1 CASIDLAADTQYF TGTGCCAGCATTGACCTAGCGGCAGATACGCAGTATTTT
TRBJ2-5 many TRBD1 TRBV6-2/TRBV6-3 CASSPADRVGETQYF TGTGCCAGCAGCCCAGCGGACAGGGTAGGAGAGACCCAGTACTTC
TRBJ1-1 - - TRBV29-1 CSVSRNTEAFF TGCAGTGTATCAAGGAACACTGAAGCTTTCTTT
TRBJ2-3 medium-sized - TRBV21-1 CASSKGSTDTQYF TGTGCCAGCAGCAAGGGCAGCACAGATACGCAGTATTTT
TRBJ2-3 many TRBD2 TRBV4-1 CASSQERTSINYTDTQYF TGCGCCAGCAGCCAAGAGCGGACTAGTATAAACTACACAGATACGCAGTATTTT
TRBJ1-6 many - TRBV4-1 CASSQFTGISSYNSPLHF TGCGCCAGCAGCCAATTTACAGGGATAAGCTCCTATAATTCACCCCTCCACTTT
TRBJ2-5 many - TRBV28 CASRGQVEETQYF TGTGCCAGTCGCGGCCAGGTAGAAGAGACCCAGTACTTC
TRBJ2-4 many - TRBV14 CASSQGSPWGIQYF TGTGCCAGCAGCCAAGGATCGCCCTGGGGCATTCAGTACTTC
TRBJ2-2 many TRBD2 TRBV6-5 CASSSGTSGSTGELFF TGTGCCAGCAGCTCAGGGACTAGCGGGAGTACCGGGGAGCTGTTTTTT
TRBJ2-7 many - TRBV4-2 CASTLDDRSSYEQYF TGTGCCAGCACCCTAGACGACAGAAGCTCCTACGAGCAGTACTTC
TRBJ1-2 many - TRBV12-3/TRBV12-4 CASSFGFGTHGYTF TGTGCCAGCAGTTTTGGGTTCGGGACGCATGGCTACACCTTC
TRBJ2-3 many TRBD2 TRBV29-1 CSAGTSGGSTDTQYF TGCAGCGCCGGGACTAGCGGGGGAAGCACAGATACGCAGTATTTT
TRBJ1-5 many TRBD1 TRBV20-1 CSAPGQGDQPQHF TGCAGTGCCCCGGGACAGGGCGATCAGCCCCAGCATTTT
TRBJ1-1 many - TRBV7-9 CASSSTGDEAFF TGTGCCAGCAGTTCTACCGGGGATGAAGCTTTCTTT
TRBJ2-1 medium-sized - TRBV7-3 CASSLAGSYNEQFF TGTGCCAGCAGCTTAGCGGGGTCCTACAATGAGCAGTTCTTC
TRBJ2-7 - - TRBV5-6 CASSRQAGLEQYF TGTGCCAGCAGTAGACAGGCGGGTCTCGAGCAGTACTTC
TRBJ1-5 many - TRBV5-1 CASSLTGRNQPQHF TGCGCCAGCAGCTTAACAGGAAGGAATCAGCCCCAGCATTTT
TRBJ1-1 many - TRBV2 CASGKRDRNTEAFF TGTGCCAGCGGAAAGAGAGACCGAAACACTGAAGCTTTCTTT
TRBJ2-2 many - TRBV28 CASTRPPPSGELFF TGTGCCAGCACCAGACCCCCCCCGTCCGGGGAGCTGTTTTTT
TRBJ2-5 medium-sized - TRBV5-1 CASSTGGGETQYF TGCGCCAGCAGCACGGGTGGCGGAGAGACCCAGTACTTC
TRBJ1-4 many TRBD1 TRBV9 CASSAIQGGNEKLFF TGTGCCAGCAGCGCGATCCAGGGGGGGAATGAAAAACTGTTTTTT
TRBJ2-1 many TRBD1 TRBV29-1 CSVEDSKIQGANEQFF TGCAGCGTTGAAGATTCTAAAATACAGGGGGCTAATGAGCAGTTCTTC
TRBJ2-1 many TRBD2 TRBV29-1 CSVGLSAGGSNEQFF TGCAGCGTTGGATTATCGGCGGGAGGGAGCAATGAGCAGTTCTTC
TRBJ2-2 many - TRBV27 CASSLVGYGGNTGELFF TGTGCCAGCAGTTTAGTTGGGTATGGGGGTAACACCGGGGAGCTGTTTTTT
TRBJ2-2 many TRBD1 TRBV10-3 CAISAGQGLTGELFF TGTGCCATCAGTGCGGGACAGGGACTCACCGGGGAGCTGTTTTTT
TRBJ2-1 many - TRBV5-1 CASSLGSFNEQFF TGCGCCAGCAGCTTGGGATCGTTTAATGAGCAGTTCTTC
TRBJ1-6 many - TRBV27 CASSPLGHSSYNSPLHF TGTGCCAGCAGTCCCTTGGGACACAGCTCCTATAATTCACCCCTCCACTTT
TRBJ2-1 many - TRBV14 CASSLTTSSRYNEQFF TGTGCCAGCAGCCTTACCACTAGTTCGCGGTACAATGAGCAGTTCTTC